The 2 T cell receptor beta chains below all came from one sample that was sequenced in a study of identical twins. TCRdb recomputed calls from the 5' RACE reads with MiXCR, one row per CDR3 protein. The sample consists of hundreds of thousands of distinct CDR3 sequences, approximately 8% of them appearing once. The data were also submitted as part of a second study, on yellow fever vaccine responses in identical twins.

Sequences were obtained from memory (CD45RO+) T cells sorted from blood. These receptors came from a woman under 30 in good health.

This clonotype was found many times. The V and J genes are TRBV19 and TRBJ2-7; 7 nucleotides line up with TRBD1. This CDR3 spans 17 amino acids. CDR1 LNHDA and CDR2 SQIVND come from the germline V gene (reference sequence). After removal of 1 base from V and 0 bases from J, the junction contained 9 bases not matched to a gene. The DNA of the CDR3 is TGTGCCAGTAGTATAGGGGGGACAGCTTTTACCTCCTACGAGCAGTACTTC. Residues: CASSIGGTAFTSYEQYF.

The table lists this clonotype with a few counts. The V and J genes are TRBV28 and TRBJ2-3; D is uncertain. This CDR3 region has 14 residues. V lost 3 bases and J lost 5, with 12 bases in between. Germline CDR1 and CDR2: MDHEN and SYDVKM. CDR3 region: CASSLLVQGDTQYF. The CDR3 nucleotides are TGTGCCAGCAGTTTGTTAGTCCAAGGAGATACGCAGTATTTT.